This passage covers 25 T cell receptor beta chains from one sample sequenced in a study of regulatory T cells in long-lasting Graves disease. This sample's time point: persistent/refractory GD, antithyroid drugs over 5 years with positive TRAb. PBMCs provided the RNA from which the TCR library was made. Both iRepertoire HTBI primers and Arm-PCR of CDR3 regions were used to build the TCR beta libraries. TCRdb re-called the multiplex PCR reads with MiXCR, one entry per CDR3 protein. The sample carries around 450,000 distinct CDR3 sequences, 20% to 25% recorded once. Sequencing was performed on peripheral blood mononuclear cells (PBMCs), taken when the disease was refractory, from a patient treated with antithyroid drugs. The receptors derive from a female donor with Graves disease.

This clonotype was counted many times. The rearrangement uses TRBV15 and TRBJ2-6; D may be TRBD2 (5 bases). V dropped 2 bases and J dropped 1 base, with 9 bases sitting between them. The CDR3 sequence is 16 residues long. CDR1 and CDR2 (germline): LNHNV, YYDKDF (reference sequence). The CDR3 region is CATSRMWTSGANVLTF. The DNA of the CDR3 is TGTGCCACCAGCAGAATGTGGACTTCTGGGGCCAACGTCCTGACTTTC.

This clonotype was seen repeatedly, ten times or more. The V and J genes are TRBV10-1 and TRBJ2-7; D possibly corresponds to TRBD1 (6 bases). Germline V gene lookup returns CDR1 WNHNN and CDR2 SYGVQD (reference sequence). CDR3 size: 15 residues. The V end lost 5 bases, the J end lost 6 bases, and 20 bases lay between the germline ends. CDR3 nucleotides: TGCGCCAGCAGTCCCTTTGGACAGCCAGTGGGCGAGCAGTACTTC. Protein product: CASSPFGQPVGEQYF.

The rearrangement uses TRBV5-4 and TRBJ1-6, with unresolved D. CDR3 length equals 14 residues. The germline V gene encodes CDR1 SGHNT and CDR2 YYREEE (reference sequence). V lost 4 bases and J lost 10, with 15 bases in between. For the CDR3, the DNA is TGTGCCAGCAGCCTCGGGGTCGGAGAGTCACCCCTCCACTTT. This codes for CASSLGVGESPLHF.

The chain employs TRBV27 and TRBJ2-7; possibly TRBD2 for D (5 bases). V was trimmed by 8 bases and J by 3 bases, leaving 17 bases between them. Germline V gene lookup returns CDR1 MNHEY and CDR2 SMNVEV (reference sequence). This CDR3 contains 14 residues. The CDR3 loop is CASGPVAWNYEQYF. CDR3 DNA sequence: TGTGCCAGCGGTCCCGTAGCGTGGAACTACGAGCAGTACTTC.

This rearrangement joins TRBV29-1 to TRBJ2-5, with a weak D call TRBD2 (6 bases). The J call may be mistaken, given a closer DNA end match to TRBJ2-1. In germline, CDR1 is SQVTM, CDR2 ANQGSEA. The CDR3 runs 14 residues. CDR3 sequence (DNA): TGCAGCGTTGAAGGGGACTTGTACTACAATGAGCAGTTCTTC. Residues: CSVEGDLYYNEQFF.

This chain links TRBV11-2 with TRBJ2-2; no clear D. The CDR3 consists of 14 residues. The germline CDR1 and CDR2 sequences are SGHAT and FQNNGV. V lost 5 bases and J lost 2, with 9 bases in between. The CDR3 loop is CASSPPSNTGELFF. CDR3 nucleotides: TGTGCCAGCAGCCCACCAAGTAACACCGGGGAGCTGTTTTTT.

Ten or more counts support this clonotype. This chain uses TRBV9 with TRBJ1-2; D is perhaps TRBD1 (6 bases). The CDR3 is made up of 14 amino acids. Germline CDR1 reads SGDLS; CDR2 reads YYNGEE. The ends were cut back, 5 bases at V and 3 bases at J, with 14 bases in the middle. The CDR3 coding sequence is TGTGCCAGCAGTCCGGCCGGGGGCGACTATGGCTACACCTTC. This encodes CASSPAGGDYGYTF.

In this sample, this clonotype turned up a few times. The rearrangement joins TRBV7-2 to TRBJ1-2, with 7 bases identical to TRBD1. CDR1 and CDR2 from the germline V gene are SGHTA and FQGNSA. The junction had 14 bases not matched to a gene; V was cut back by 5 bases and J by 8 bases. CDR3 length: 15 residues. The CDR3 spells CASSPSRDSRDGYTF. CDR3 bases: TGTGCCAGCAGCCCATCCCGGGACAGCCGAGACGGCTACACCTTC.

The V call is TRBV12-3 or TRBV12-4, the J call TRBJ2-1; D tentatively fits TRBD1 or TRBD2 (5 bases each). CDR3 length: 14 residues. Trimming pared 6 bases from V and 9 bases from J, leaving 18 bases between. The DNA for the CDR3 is TGTGCCAGCAGAACACCGGGGCAACTGGCTGAGCAGTTCTTC. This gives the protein CASRTPGQLAEQFF.

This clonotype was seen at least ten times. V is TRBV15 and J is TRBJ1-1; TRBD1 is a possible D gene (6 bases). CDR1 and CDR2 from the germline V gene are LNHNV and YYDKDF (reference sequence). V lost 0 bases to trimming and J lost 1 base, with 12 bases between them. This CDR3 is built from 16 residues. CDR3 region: CATSRDLRTANTEAFF. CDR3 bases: TGTGCCACCAGCAGAGATCTAAGGACAGCGAACACTGAAGCTTTCTTT.

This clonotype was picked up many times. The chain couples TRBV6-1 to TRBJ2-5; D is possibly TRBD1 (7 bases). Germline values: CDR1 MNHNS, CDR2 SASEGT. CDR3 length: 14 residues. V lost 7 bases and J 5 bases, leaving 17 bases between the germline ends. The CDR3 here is CASTETQGRETQYF. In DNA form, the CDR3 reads TGTGCCAGCACCGAAACACAGGGGAGGGAGACCCAGTACTTC.

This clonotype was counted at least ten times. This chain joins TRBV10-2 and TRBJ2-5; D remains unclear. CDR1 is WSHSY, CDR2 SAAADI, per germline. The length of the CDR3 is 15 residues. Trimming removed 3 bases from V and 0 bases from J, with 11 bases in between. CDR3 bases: TGCGCCAGCAGTGAAGTCGGCAGTTACCAAGAGACCCAGTACTTC. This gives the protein CASSEVGSYQETQYF.

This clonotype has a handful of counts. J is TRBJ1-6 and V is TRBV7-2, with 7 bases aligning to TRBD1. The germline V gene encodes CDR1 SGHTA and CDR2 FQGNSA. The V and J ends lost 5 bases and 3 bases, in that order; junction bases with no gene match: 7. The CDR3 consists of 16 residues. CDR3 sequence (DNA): TGTGCCAGCAGCCTCACCAGGGGGGGCTATAATTCACCCCTCCACTTT. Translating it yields CASSLTRGGYNSPLHF.

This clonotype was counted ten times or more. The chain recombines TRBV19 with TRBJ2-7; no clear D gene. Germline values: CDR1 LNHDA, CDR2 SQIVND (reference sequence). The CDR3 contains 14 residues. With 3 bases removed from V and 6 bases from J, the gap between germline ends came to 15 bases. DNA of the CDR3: TGTGCCAGTAGTATGATGGCATCTCCTTCCGAGCAGTACTTC. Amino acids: CASSMMASPSEQYF.

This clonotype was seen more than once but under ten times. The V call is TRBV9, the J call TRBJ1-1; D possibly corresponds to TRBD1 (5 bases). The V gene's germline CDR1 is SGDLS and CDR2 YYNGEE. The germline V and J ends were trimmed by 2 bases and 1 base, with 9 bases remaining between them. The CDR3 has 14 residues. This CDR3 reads CASSVLGGNTEAFF. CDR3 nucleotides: TGTGCCAGCAGCGTCCTTGGGGGGAACACTGAAGCTTTCTTT. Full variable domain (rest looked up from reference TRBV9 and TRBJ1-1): DSGVTQTPKHLITATGQRVTLRCSPRSGDLSVYWYQQSLDQGLQFLIQYYNGEERAKGNILERFSAQQFPDLHSELNLSSLELGDSALYFCASSVLGGNTEAFFGQGTRLTVV.

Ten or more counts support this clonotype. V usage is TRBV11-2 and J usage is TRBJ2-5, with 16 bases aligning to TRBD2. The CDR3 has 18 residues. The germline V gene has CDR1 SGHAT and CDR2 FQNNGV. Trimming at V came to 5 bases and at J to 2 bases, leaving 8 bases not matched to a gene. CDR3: CASSAGTSGGVWQETQYF. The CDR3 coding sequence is TGTGCCAGCAGCGCAGGGACTAGCGGGGGGGTTTGGCAAGAGACCCAGTACTTC.

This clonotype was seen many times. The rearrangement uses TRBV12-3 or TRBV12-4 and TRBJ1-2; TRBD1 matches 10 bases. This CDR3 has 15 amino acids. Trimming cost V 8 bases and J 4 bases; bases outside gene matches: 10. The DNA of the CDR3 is TGTGCCAGCGACCAAGGACAGGGGGTGACCTATGGCTACACCTTC. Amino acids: CASDQGQGVTYGYTF.

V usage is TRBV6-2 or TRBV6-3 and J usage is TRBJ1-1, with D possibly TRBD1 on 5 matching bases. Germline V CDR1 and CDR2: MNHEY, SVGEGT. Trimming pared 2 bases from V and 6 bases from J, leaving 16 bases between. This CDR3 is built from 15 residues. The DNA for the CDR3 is TGTGCCAGCAGTTACCCATCGGGACCGAAGGCTGAAGCTTTCTTT. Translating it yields CASSYPSGPKAEAFF.

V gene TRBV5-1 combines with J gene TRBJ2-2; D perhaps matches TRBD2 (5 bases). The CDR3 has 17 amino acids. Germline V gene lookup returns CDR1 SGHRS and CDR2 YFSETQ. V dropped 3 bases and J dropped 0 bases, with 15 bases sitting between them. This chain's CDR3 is CASSSGPIGTNTGELFF. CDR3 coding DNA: TGCGCCAGCAGCTCTGGACCGATCGGGACGAACACCGGGGAGCTGTTTTTT.

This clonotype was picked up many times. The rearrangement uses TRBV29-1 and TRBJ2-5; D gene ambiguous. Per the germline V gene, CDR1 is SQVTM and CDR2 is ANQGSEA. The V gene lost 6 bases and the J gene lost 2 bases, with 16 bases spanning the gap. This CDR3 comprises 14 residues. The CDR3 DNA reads TGCAGCGTGGACCTAGGTATAACACAAGAGACCCAGTACTTC. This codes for CSVDLGITQETQYF.

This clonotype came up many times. DNA for the CDR3: TGTGCCTGGAGCGCATCTTACGAGCAGTACTTC. Amino acid sequence: CAWSASYEQYF. The J gene is TRBJ2-7, the V gene TRBV30; D unresolved. The CDR3 is 11 amino acids. Germline values: CDR1 GTSNPN, CDR2 SVGIG (reference sequence). V lost 3 bases and J 4 bases, leaving 7 bases between the germline ends.

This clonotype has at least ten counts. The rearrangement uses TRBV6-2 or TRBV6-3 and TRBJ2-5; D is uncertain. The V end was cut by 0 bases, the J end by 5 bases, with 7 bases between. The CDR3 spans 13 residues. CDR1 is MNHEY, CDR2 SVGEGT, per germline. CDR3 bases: TGTGCCAGCAGTTACTCGAGGATTGAGACCCAGTACTTC. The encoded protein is CASSYSRIETQYF.

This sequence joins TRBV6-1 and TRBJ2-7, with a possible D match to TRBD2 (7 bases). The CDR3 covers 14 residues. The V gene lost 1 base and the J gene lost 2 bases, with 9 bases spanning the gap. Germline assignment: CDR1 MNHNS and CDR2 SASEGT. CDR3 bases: TGTGCCAGCAGTGAAGGGGGGGGCCCCTACGAGCAGTACTTC. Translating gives CASSEGGGPYEQYF.

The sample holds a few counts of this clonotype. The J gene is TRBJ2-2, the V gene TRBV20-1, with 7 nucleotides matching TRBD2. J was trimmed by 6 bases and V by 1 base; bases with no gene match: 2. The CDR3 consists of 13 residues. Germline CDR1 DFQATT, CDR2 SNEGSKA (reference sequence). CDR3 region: CSARGLAPGELFF. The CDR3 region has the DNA TGCAGTGCTAGAGGACTAGCCCCCGGGGAGCTGTTTTTT.

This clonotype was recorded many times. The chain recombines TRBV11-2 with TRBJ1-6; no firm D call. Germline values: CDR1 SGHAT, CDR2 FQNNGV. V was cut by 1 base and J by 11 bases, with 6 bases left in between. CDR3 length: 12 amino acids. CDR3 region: CASSLGRAPLHF. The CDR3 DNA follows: TGTGCCAGCAGCTTAGGGAGGGCACCCCTCCACTTT.